A selection of T cell receptor beta chains follows, all from one sample in a study of cytomegalovirus exposure and HLA in healthy donors. Assay: immunoSEQ multiplex PCR; the TCRdb copy retains only in-frame clones and omits some. This table has about 100,000 clones, around 74% appearing once. The specimen sequenced was PBMCs. These receptor sequences come from a man aged 35 to 55 in good health and CMV-seropositive. CDR3s include the opening cysteine and the closing phenylalanine or tryptophan. D genes are given only for firm matches. Some rows have no size entry. The others give once, few or many, or a class for an expanded clone.

size | J | D | V | DNA | CDR3
. | TRBJ1-4 | . | TRBV6-6 | TGTGCCAGCAAAGGGGATCGGATCGGTAATGAAAAACTGTTTTTT | CASKGDRIGNEKLFF
. | TRBJ2-7 | TRBD1 | TRBV7-9 | TGTGCCAGCAGCTTAGGGACAGGGGAGTACGTCGAGCAGTACTTC | CASSLGTGEYVEQYF
. | TRBJ2-1 | TRBD2 | TRBV15 | TGTGCCACCAGCAACGGACTAGCCTACAATGAGCAGTTCTTC | CATSNGLAYNEQFF
. | TRBJ2-7 | TRBD1 | TRBV5-4 | TGTGCCAGCAGCTCACCGGGACAGGGAGCCTACGAGCAGTACTTC | CASSSPGQGAYEQYF
. | TRBJ2-7 | TRBD2 | TRBV11-2 | TGTGCCAGCAGCTCAACAGCGGGAGCCGCCTACGAGCAGTACTTC | CASSSTAGAAYEQYF
. | TRBJ2-2 | TRBD2 | TRBV6-7 | TGTGCCAGCATCCAAGCTAGGTCCACTACTAGCGGGCAGAACACCGGGGAGCTGTTTTTT | CASIQARSTTSGQNTGELFF
. | TRBJ2-7 | TRBD2 | TRBV7-2 | TGTGCCAGCAGCTCGCGGGGCCAGCGGGAATCCCACGAGCAGTACTTC | CASSSRGQRESHEQYF
once | TRBJ2-7 | . | TRBV10-3 | TGTGCCATCAGTGAGTCCCAGGGTCTAGCGAGTAACGAGCAGTACTTC | CAISESQGLASNEQYF
once | TRBJ2-1 | TRBD2 | TRBV13 | TGTGCCAGCAGCCCAAGCCTAGCGGGGTACAATGAGCAGTTCTTC | CASSPSLAGYNEQFF
. | TRBJ2-6 | TRBD2 | TRBV4-1 | TGCGCCAGCAGCCTATCAACGGGGGGAGGATCTGGGGCCAACGTCCTGACTTTC | CASSLSTGGGSGANVLTF
. | TRBJ2-6 | TRBD1 | TRBV2 | TGTGCCAGCAGTGCAGACAGGGGGCTAAGTGGGGCCAACGTCCTGACTTTC | CASSADRGLSGANVLTF
. | TRBJ2-7 | TRBD1 | TRBV5-1 | TGCGCCAGCAGCCCGGGGACAGGGGGGTCGAACGAGCAGTACTTC | CASSPGTGGSNEQYF
. | TRBJ2-5 | TRBD1 | TRBV11-3 | TGTGCCAGCAGCTCCTGGGACAGGGATCCCGAGACCCAGTACTTC | CASSSWDRDPETQYF
. | TRBJ1-5 | TRBD1 | TRBV19 | TGTGCCAGTATTCCTACAGGGGGTATCGATCAGCCCCAGCATTTT | CASIPTGGIDQPQHF
. | TRBJ1-5 | . | TRBV27 | TGTGCCAGCAGTCCCCGGGACATCGAACATAGCAATCAGCCCCAGCATTTT | CASSPRDIEHSNQPQHF
. | TRBJ1-1 | TRBD1 | TRBV7-9 | TGTGCCAGCAACCATCAGGGGGGTACTGAAGCTTTCTTT | CASNHQGGTEAFF
. | TRBJ2-7 | . | TRBV4-1 | TGCGCCAGCAGCCAAGGAGGCAGGGCCTACGAGCAGTACTTC | CASSQGGRAYEQYF
few | TRBJ2-7 | . | TRBV28 | TGTGCCAGCAGTTTTCGGGGAACCTACGAGCAGTACTTC | CASSFRGTYEQYF
. | TRBJ1-4 | . | TRBV15 | TGTGCCACCAGCAGAGCTTCAACTAATGAAAAACTGTTTTTT | CATSRASTNEKLFF
. | TRBJ2-7 | TRBD2 | TRBV4-3 | TGCGCCAGCAGCCATCTCCGGACTAGCTTCAGCTCCTACGAGCAGTACTTC | CASSHLRTSFSSYEQYF
. | TRBJ2-3 | . | TRBV4-1 | TGCGCCAGCAGCCAAGGGGGGACTTTCACAGATACGCAGTATTTT | CASSQGGTFTDTQYF
. | TRBJ2-1 | . | TRBV28 | TGTGCCAGCAGAGCCGGTCTCGGGAATGAGCAGTTCTTC | CASRAGLGNEQFF
. | TRBJ2-5 | . | TRBV5-1 | TGCGCCAGCAGCTTGGGTAGTTCTTCGGAAGAGACCCAGTACTTC | CASSLGSSSEETQYF
. | TRBJ1-3 | TRBD1 | TRBV5-1 | TGCGCCAGCAGCGAGAGTCCAGGGGGGCGTGGAAACACCATATATTTT | CASSESPGGRGNTIYF
once | TRBJ2-1 | TRBD2 | TRBV9 | TGTGCCAGCAGCGTAGCAGGGAGCGGGGTTGGGTACAATGAGCAGTTCTTC | CASSVAGSGVGYNEQFF
. | TRBJ2-7 | TRBD1 | TRBV11-2 | TGTGCCAGCAGCCCCTGGACAGGGATTGATCACGAGCAGTACTTC | CASSPWTGIDHEQYF
. | TRBJ1-2 | . | TRBV19 | TGTGCCAGTATGAAAGGACAGATTGGCTACACCTTC | CASMKGQIGYTF
. | TRBJ2-5 | . | TRBV6-1 | TGTGCCAGCAGTGAAGCTACAGGGAAAGAGACCCAGTACTTC | CASSEATGKETQYF
. | TRBJ2-2 | TRBD2 | TRBV9 | TGTGCCAGCAGCGTCGGGGGGAGAAACACCGGGGAGCTGTTTTTT | CASSVGGRNTGELFF
. | TRBJ2-4 | . | TRBV7-9 | TGTGCCAGCAGCAGTGACCTCGGGAACATTCAGTACTTC | CASSSDLGNIQYF
few | TRBJ2-5 | TRBD1 | TRBV10-2 | TGCGCCAGCCGGACAGGGGGGGAAGAGACCCAGTACTTC | CASRTGGEETQYF
. | TRBJ2-7 | TRBD2 | TRBV29-1 | TGCAGCGGTGGGACTAGTAGGTACGAGCAGTACTTC | CSGGTSRYEQYF
. | TRBJ1-2 | TRBD1 | TRBV19 | TGTGCCACCCTAAGGGGGACAGGAAACTATGGCTACACCTTC | CATLRGTGNYGYTF
. | TRBJ1-1 | . | TRBV25-1 | TGTGCCAGCAGTGAACCCAGTGGCAGAATGAACACTGAAGCTTTCTTT | CASSEPSGRMNTEAFF
. | TRBJ2-7 | TRBD1 | TRBV7-8 | TGTGCCAGCAGCTTGGGACAGCTTCTCTACGAGCAGTACTTC | CASSLGQLLYEQYF
once | TRBJ2-7 | TRBD1 | TRBV7-2 | TGTGCCAGCAGCTTTCGGACAGGGGATAACGAGCAGTACTTC | CASSFRTGDNEQYF
. | TRBJ2-7 | TRBD2 | TRBV11-2 | TGTGCCAGCAGCTTAGGCGGGAGTGGCTACGAGCAGTACTTC | CASSLGGSGYEQYF
. | TRBJ1-2 | TRBD1 | TRBV29-1 | TGCAGCGTAGGGACAGGGGGCGCAAACTATGGCTACACCTTC | CSVGTGGANYGYTF
. | TRBJ2-1 | TRBD2 | TRBV10-2 | TGCGCCAGCCGCGGGACTAGCGGGATCTACAATGAGCAGTTCTTC | CASRGTSGIYNEQFF
. | TRBJ2-1 | . | TRBV29-1 | TGCAGCGTTGAGACCCTAGCTTTCAATGAGCAGTTCTTC | CSVETLAFNEQFF
. | TRBJ2-7 | . | TRBV6-5 | TGTGCCAGCAGTCCCAGGGCCCACGAGCAGTACTTC | CASSPRAHEQYF
. | TRBJ2-1 | TRBD2 | TRBV9 | TGTGCCAGCAGCTTTGGACTAGAGGGTCGGAATGAGCAGTTCTTC | CASSFGLEGRNEQFF